Listed here are 7 T cell receptor beta chains from one sample, sequenced in a study of vaccination and CD4 T cells after COVID-19. These TCRs' antigens remain unknown. Treatment in this sample: approximately 10-day PBMC culture with coronavirus spike peptide pools or control peptides (ViraFEST assay). Sequencing of the DNA from cultured CD4+ T cells was carried out with the Oncomine TCR Beta short-read assay. TCRdb analysed the PCR reads with MiXCR anew, one entry per CDR3 protein. The repertoire consists of roughly 18,000 distinct CDR3 sequences, with roughly half occurring once and the leading ten covering more than 10%. Sequenced input: CD4+ T cells from blood, cultured in vitro. The receptors were sampled from a human donor who had recovered from COVID-19.

The chain joins TRBV2 to TRBJ1-6; D unresolved. Germline V gives CDR1 SNHLY, CDR2 FYNNEI. Trimming took off 5 bases at V and 7 bases at J, with 6 bases between the two ends. This CDR3 region has 12 residues. The CDR3 DNA reads as TGTGCCAGCAGTCTCCCGAATTCACCCCTCCACTTT. It codes for CASSLPNSPLHF.

The J gene is TRBJ1-6, the V gene TRBV5-1; 7 positions match TRBD1. Trimming removed 4 bases from V and 0 bases from J; junction bases left unmatched: 7. The CDR3 has 17 amino acids. CDR1 is SGHRS, CDR2 YFSETQ, per germline. The chain's CDR3 is CASSQGQRLSYNSPLHF. In nucleotides, the CDR3 is TGCGCCAGCAGCCAGGGACAGCGCCTCTCCTATAATTCACCCCTCCACTTT.

The chain has TRBV5-4 and TRBJ2-7; TRBD1 matches at 8 bases. CDR1 SGHNT and CDR2 YYREEE come from the germline V gene (reference sequence). The CDR3 is 15 amino acids. The trim removed 4 bases at V and 6 bases at J, leaving 12 bases unmatched. CDR3 sequence reads: CASSRPGQASLEQYF. The CDR3 DNA reads as TGTGCCAGCAGCCGGCCGGGACAGGCGTCCCTCGAGCAGTACTTC. The variable domain in full, completed from reference TRBV5-4 and TRBJ2-7, reads ETGVTQSPTHLIKTRGQQVTLRCSSQSGHNTVSWYQQALGQGPQFIFQYYREEENGRGNFPPRFSGLQFPNYSSELNVNALELDDSALYLCASSRPGQASLEQYFGPGTRLTVT.

This clonotype was detected only a few times. V and J are TRBV19 and TRBJ1-5, with 8 nucleotides matching TRBD1. Trimming took 5 bases from V and 4 from J; bases not matched to a gene: 7. This CDR3 contains 15 residues. The germline gives CDR1 LNHDA, CDR2 SQIVND (reference sequence). The CDR3 nucleotides read TGTGCCAGTAGTTCCCTGGACAGGGCTAATCAGCCCCAGCATTTT. This codes for CASSSLDRANQPQHF.

In this sample, this clonotype turned up once. The rearrangement links TRBV24-1 to TRBJ2-5; possible D gene TRBD1, 5 bases. The CDR3 contains 15 residues. CDR1 and CDR2 (germline): KGHDR, SFDVKD. V was cut by 2 bases and J by 0 bases, with 9 bases left in between. The CDR3 sequence is CATSDSTVYQETQYF. In nucleotides, the CDR3 is TGTGCCACCAGTGATTCGACAGTGTACCAAGAGACCCAGTACTTC.

This clonotype was counted a few times. This sequence joins TRBV20-1 and TRBJ1-2, with 11 bases lining up with TRBD1. The J segment lost 5 bases and the V segment lost 6 bases, leaving 5 bases of the junction unmatched. CDR3 length: 13 residues. The germline V gene has CDR1 DFQATT and CDR2 SNEGSKA (reference sequence). CDR3 sequence: CSAWTGGVYGYTF. Written as DNA, the CDR3 is TGCAGTGCGTGGACAGGGGGCGTTTATGGCTACACCTTC.

The genes are TRBV28 and TRBJ2-1, with D uncertain. V lost 5 bases to trimming and J lost 4 bases, with 3 bases between them. This CDR3 comprises 11 residues. Per the germline V gene, CDR1 is MDHEN and CDR2 is SYDVKM. This CDR3 is CASSPYNEQFF. For the CDR3, the DNA is TGTGCCAGCAGTCCTTACAATGAGCAGTTCTTC.